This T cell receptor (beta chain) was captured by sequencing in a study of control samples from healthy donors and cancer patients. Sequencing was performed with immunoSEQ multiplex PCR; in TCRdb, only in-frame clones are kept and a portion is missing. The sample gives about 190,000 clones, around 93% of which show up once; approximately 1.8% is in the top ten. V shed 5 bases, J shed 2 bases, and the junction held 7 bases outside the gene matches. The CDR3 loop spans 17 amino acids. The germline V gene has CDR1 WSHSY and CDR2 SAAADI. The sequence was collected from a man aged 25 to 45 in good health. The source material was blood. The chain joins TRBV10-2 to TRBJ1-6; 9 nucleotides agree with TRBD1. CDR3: CASSSGQGVTYNSPLHF. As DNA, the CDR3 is TGCGCCAGCAGTTCGGGACAGGGAGTTACCTATAATTCACCCCTCCACTTT.